A single sample gave rise to the 22 T cell receptor beta chains below, sequenced in a study of blood T cell repertoires in COVID-19. TCRdb's copy holds only in-frame clones and misses some; the assay was immunoSEQ multiplex PCR. The repertoire holds about 170,000 clones, with 84% as singletons. The sequencing input was peripheral blood. All receptors come from a woman of 80 years or more with COVID-19, enrolled during active disease.

This rearrangement joins TRBV27 to TRBJ2-1; D is perhaps TRBD2 (6 bases). CDR1 and CDR2 from the germline V gene are MNHEY and SMNVEV (reference sequence). The CDR3 is 18 amino acids. Trimming took 4 bases from V and 5 from J, leaving 24 bases between them. In nucleotides, the CDR3 is TGTGCCAGCAGTTCACTCGTACCCCGGGACTCGTCCGACAATGAGCAGTTCTTC. It is translated as CASSSLVPRDSSDNEQFF.

On this clone: The sample has other DNA sequences that encode this CDR3 too. The rearrangement joins TRBV18 to TRBJ2-5; D remains unclear. The germline gives CDR1 KGHSH, CDR2 LQKENI. V lost 1 base and J 4 bases, leaving 4 bases between the germline ends. This CDR3 contains 12 residues. The DNA for the CDR3 is TGTGCCAGCTCACCACTCGGAGAGACCCAGTACTTC. Translation gives CASSPLGETQYF.

V usage is TRBV25-1 and J usage is TRBJ2-3; 8 positions agree with TRBD2. The CDR3 spans 16 residues. V lost 3 bases, J lost 4 bases, and 9 bases stayed unmatched. Looked up from germline, CDR1 is MGHDK and CDR2 is SYGVNS. The CDR3 nucleotides read TGTGCCAGCAGTGATCCGAGCGGGGGCCGTGCAGATACGCAGTATTTT. Its protein product is CASSDPSGGRADTQYF.

This clone showed up just a few times. The rearrangement uses TRBV19 and TRBJ2-2; a weak D match, TRBD1 (5 bases). This CDR3 spans 17 amino acids. Between the trimmed V and J ends, which lost 6 bases and 4 bases, there was a span of 21 bases. Germline V lookup: CDR1 LNHDA, CDR2 SQIVND (reference sequence). The CDR3 is CASRSRGREKSTGELFF. CDR3 coding DNA: TGTGCCAGTAGAAGTAGGGGCAGGGAAAAGAGCACCGGGGAGCTGTTTTTT.

V and J are TRBV5-1 and TRBJ1-1, with 7 bases that match TRBD1. This CDR3 region has 12 residues. Germline loops: CDR1 SGHRS, CDR2 YFSETQ. V was pared by 7 bases and J by 8 bases, with 8 bases of the junction left unmatched. CDR3 amino acids: CASGVTGAEAFF. In DNA, the CDR3 is TGCGCCAGCGGGGTCACAGGGGCGGAAGCTTTCTTT.

V usage is TRBV11-2 and J usage is TRBJ2-2; possibly TRBD2 for D (5 bases). Germline V CDR1 and CDR2: SGHAT, FQNNGV. The V end lost 2 bases, the J end lost 3 bases, and 13 bases lay between the germline ends. This CDR3 is built from 16 residues. CDR3 in amino acids: CASSLITSSDTGELFF. CDR3 DNA: TGTGCCAGCAGCTTAATCACTAGTTCTGACACCGGGGAGCTGTTTTTT.

The J gene is TRBJ1-6, the V gene TRBV6-1, with a tentative D call TRBD1 (6 bases). This CDR3 comprises 16 residues. The germline V gene encodes CDR1 MNHNS and CDR2 SASEGT. The ends were cut back, 0 bases at V and 7 bases at J, with 13 bases in the middle. In nucleotides, the CDR3 is TGTGCCAGCAGTGAAGCCCGGCGGACAGCGAATTCACCCCTCCACTTT. It codes for CASSEARRTANSPLHF.

The rearrangement uses TRBV21-1 and TRBJ2-2; the D call of TRBD2 is as the table states it, not checked on the DNA. TRBV21-1 is flagged as a pseudogene. The CDR3 has 13 residues. CDR3 sequence: CAVRLAMTGELFF. CDR3 nucleotide sequence: TGTGCCGTGCGACTAGCTATGACCGGGGAGCTGTTTTTT.

The V and J genes are TRBV6-5 and TRBJ2-3, with D possibly matching TRBD1 (6 bases). Trimming removed 8 bases at V and 4 bases at J, with 13 bases between. This CDR3 has 13 residues. Germline V CDR1 and CDR2: MNHEY, SVGAGI. The CDR3: CASHIGGSDTQYF. CDR3 DNA sequence: TGTGCCAGCCACATTGGGGGCTCAGATACGCAGTATTTT.

The chain uses TRBV27 and TRBJ1-2; 10 nucleotides align to TRBD1. J lost 8 bases, V lost 3 bases, and 9 bases had no gene match. The CDR3 has 15 amino acids. The V gene's germline CDR1 is MNHEY and CDR2 SMNVEV (reference sequence). CDR3 loop: CASSLTGGRLWGYTF. DNA of the CDR3: TGTGCCAGCAGTTTGACAGGGGGCCGCTTGTGGGGCTACACCTTC.

This clone was seen more than once but under ten times. The gene calls are TRBV6-5 and TRBJ2-5, with 7 bases lining up with TRBD2. CDR1 and CDR2 (germline): MNHEY, SVGAGI. V trimming: 4 bases; J trimming: 5 bases; junction bases outside the gene matches: 10. This CDR3 has 15 amino acids. Written as DNA, the CDR3 is TGTGCCAGCAGTTTGAGCTTTGTGGGGGGGGAGACCCAGTACTTC. Encoded protein: CASSLSFVGGETQYF.

The chain joins TRBV7-3 to TRBJ2-7, with TRBD2 matching over 11 bases. In germline, CDR1 is SGHTA, CDR2 FQGTGA. The CDR3 length is 15 residues. Trimming cost V 5 bases and J 2 bases; bases outside gene matches: 5. The CDR3 nucleotides are TGTGCCAGCAGCGTAGCGGGGGGGAGTGCCTACGAGCAGTACTTC. Amino acids: CASSVAGGSAYEQYF. Drawing the rest from reference TRBV7-3 and TRBJ2-7, the complete variable domain is GAGVSQTPSNKVTEKGKYVELRCDPISGHTALYWYRQSLGQGPEFLIYFQGTGAADDSGLPNDRFFAVRPEGSVSTLKIQRTERGDSAVYLCASSVAGGSAYEQYFGPGTRLTVT.

The chain carries TRBV2 and TRBJ1-1; 8 nucleotides match TRBD1. The CDR3 spans 14 residues. Germline values: CDR1 SNHLY, CDR2 FYNNEI. V lost 4 bases to trimming and J lost 5 bases; unmatched junction nucleotides: 6. CDR3 nucleotide sequence: TGTGCCAGCAGTGCTCAGGGGGCTCTAACTGAAGCTTTCTTT. It translates to CASSAQGALTEAFF. Variable domain in full (rest from reference TRBV2 and TRBJ1-1): EPEVTQTPSHQVTQMGQEVILRCVPISNHLYFYWYRQILGQKVEFLVSFYNNEISEKSEIFDDQFSVERPDGSNFTLKIRSTKLEDSAMYFCASSAQGALTEAFFGQGTRLTVV.

The V call is TRBV9, the J call TRBJ2-7; TRBD1 is a possible D gene (5 bases). The CDR3 loop spans 14 amino acids. Looked up from germline, CDR1 is SGDLS and CDR2 is YYNGEE. V was shortened by 0 bases and J by 2 bases, with 9 bases between the two germline ends. CDR3 in DNA: TGTGCCAGCAGCGTAGGATCGACAGCCTACGAGCAGTACTTC. Its protein product is CASSVGSTAYEQYF.

For this clone: This sample also contains other DNA sequences that code for the same CDR3. The genes are TRBV18 and TRBJ2-3; D unclear. Germline V gene lookup returns CDR1 KGHSH and CDR2 LQKENI. The CDR3 has 15 residues. The V gene lost 0 bases and the J gene lost 0 bases, with 7 bases spanning the gap. The CDR3 nucleotides read TGTGCCAGCTCACCACCAGCAGGTAGCACAGATACGCAGTATTTT. Its translation is CASSPPAGSTDTQYF.

The chain links TRBV7-8 to TRBJ2-1; 8 bases match TRBD2. Germline loops: CDR1 SGHVS, CDR2 FQNEAQ. The V segment lost 1 base and the J segment 10 bases; nucleotides outside the gene matches: 12. The CDR3 extends over 16 amino acids. CDR3 residues: CASSLVGTRLGREQFF. CDR3 nucleotides: TGTGCCAGCAGCTTAGTCGGGACTAGGTTAGGGAGAGAGCAGTTCTTC.

The chain combines TRBV2 with TRBJ1-1, with TRBD1 as a possible D gene (5 bases). The ends were cut back, 1 base at V and 6 bases at J, with 12 bases in the middle. In germline, CDR1 is SNHLY, CDR2 FYNNEI. The CDR3 has 14 residues. This CDR3 reads CASSEGWRGAEAFF. The CDR3 DNA follows: TGTGCCAGCAGTGAAGGCTGGCGGGGCGCTGAAGCTTTCTTT.

This rearrangement joins TRBV5-5 to TRBJ1-4; weak D call: TRBD1 (5 bases). Trimming shortened V by 6 bases and J by 7 bases, and 16 bases separated the two germline ends. CDR1 is SGHKS and CDR2 is YYEKEE in the germline V gene (reference sequence). The CDR3 consists of 14 residues. The CDR3 coding sequence is TGTGCCAGCAATCGACAGCCCTCAGGTGAAAAACTGTTTTTT. The encoded protein is CASNRQPSGEKLFF.

J is TRBJ1-4 and V is TRBV5-8; possibly TRBD1 for D (6 bases). With 0 bases removed from V and 5 bases from J, the gap between germline ends came to 14 bases. Germline assignment: CDR1 SGHTS and CDR2 YDEGEE. The CDR3 contains 16 residues. DNA for the CDR3: TGTGCCAGCAGCTTGGCCATGGACAGTAAGAATGAAAAACTGTTTTTT. It translates to CASSLAMDSKNEKLFF. Drawing the rest from reference TRBV5-8 and TRBJ1-4, the complete variable domain is EAGVTQSPTHLIKTRGQQATLRCSPISGHTSVYWYQQALGLGLQFLLWYDEGEERNRGNFPPRFSGRQFPNYSSELNVNALELEDSALYLCASSLAMDSKNEKLFFGSGTQLSVL.

V and J are TRBV12-5 and TRBJ2-5; D call uncertain. V lost 3 bases and J 5 bases, leaving 19 bases between the germline ends. The CDR3 totals 16 residues. Germline V gene lookup returns CDR1 LGHNT and CDR2 FRNRAP. The DNA of the CDR3 is TGTGCTAGTGGTTTAGCACCGGTTCTGGGCATCGAGACCCAGTACTTC. Its protein product is CASGLAPVLGIETQYF.

This clone was counted between two and nine times. The genes are TRBV18 and TRBJ1-1; 8 nucleotides agree with TRBD1. Germline loops: CDR1 KGHSH, CDR2 LQKENI. V lost 2 bases, J lost 8 bases, and 4 bases stayed unmatched. This CDR3 region has 13 residues. This CDR3 is CASSPSTGGEAFF. For the CDR3, the DNA is TGTGCCAGCTCACCATCTACAGGGGGAGAAGCTTTCTTT. The full variable domain, completed using reference TRBV18 and TRBJ1-1, is NAGVMQNPRHLVRRRGQEARLRCSPMKGHSHVYWYRQLPEEGLKFMVYLQKENIIDESGMPKERFSAEFPKEGPSILRIQQVVRGDSAAYFCASSPSTGGEAFFGQGTRLTVV.

The chain is built from TRBV11-2 and TRBJ2-1; 7 nucleotides line up with TRBD2. Trimming took 6 bases from V and 0 from J; bases not matched to a gene: 5. The CDR3 totals 15 residues. The germline V gene encodes CDR1 SGHAT and CDR2 FQNNGV. The chain's CDR3 is CASSRRGSSYNEQFF. In nucleotides, the CDR3 is TGTGCCAGCAGTCGGCGGGGGAGCTCCTACAATGAGCAGTTCTTC.